This T cell receptor beta chain is drawn from a study of shared clonotypes between healthy human individuals. Notes on the study in general: Larger richness was generally estimated for naive than memory subsets. Donor clonotype sharing was expected to depend on sequencing depth.

For each subset, genomic DNA was distributed in equal portions over several immunoSEQ plates. TCRdb's copy holds only in-frame clones and misses some; the assay was immunoSEQ multiplex PCR. This sample has some 800,000 clones, with over 90% found just once. Trimming took 3 bases from V and 3 from J, leaving 9 bases between them. The germline CDR1 and CDR2 sequences are SGDLS and YYNGEE. This CDR3 has 13 amino acids. Naive CD8 cells comprised CD45RO-negative, CCR7-positively selected cells, excluding terminally differentiated effector memory CD45RA+ cells. Remarks on this clone: The target antigen is unknown.

Sequenced material: naive CD8+ T cells sorted from blood. The source is a young man in good health. The V gene is TRBV9, the J gene TRBJ1-2; D unresolved. CDR3 in DNA: TGTGCCAGCAGCGGACGGTACGACTATGGCTACACCTTC. This gives the protein CASSGRYDYGYTF.